Listed below are T cell receptor beta chains from one sample, sequenced in a study of identical twins. TCRdb used MiXCR to reprocess the 5' RACE reads, holding one entry per CDR3 protein. In the table there are around 450,000 distinct CDR3 sequences, 13% to 15% of which are singletons. The same sample was also studied in work on yellow fever vaccine responses in identical twins.

The sample taken for sequencing was CD4+ T cells sorted from blood. Source of these receptors: a young woman in good health. Each CDR3 is given with its conserved first and last residue. The D gene is left open where the match is weak.

d_call v_call cdr3_aa
NA TRBV20-1 CSAPGGLSGYTF
TRBD2 TRBV12-3/TRBV12-4 CASWASGGIYNEQFF
TRBD1 TRBV7-8 CASSIRPSGGYEQYF
NA TRBV7-8 CASSLSLVGGYEQYF
TRBD1 TRBV24-1 CATSATGTGGGETQYF
NA TRBV28 CASSRAGGVSYNEQFF
NA TRBV7-7 CASSLTAGIGTQYF
NA TRBV7-2 CASRQQTQYF
NA TRBV29-1 CSVRPTWGAGNTEAFF
NA TRBV18 CASSTRDGRYEQYF
NA TRBV6-5 CASSYLGVFHNEQFF
NA TRBV4-2 CASSQVLGDSYNEQFF
NA TRBV7-2 CASSRDWGGELFF
NA TRBV21-1 CASSMGTSGRDPHIGEQFF
NA TRBV6-6 CAAAGPTNEKLFF
NA TRBV10-3 CATRSGQGIKSGANVLTF
NA TRBV5-1 CASSSQGFSSYNEQFF
NA TRBV28 CASTTGGSGANVLTF
NA TRBV27 CASSLSQTPSYEQYF
NA TRBV6-5 CASSYVWGEQYF
NA TRBV24-1 CATSDAADSSYEQYF
NA TRBV30 CAWASGRGPRETQYF
TRBD2 TRBV6-5 CASSYRGTSYRTDTQYF
NA TRBV2 CASSRGSQYF
NA TRBV10-3 CAISETGRLNGGYEQYF
TRBD1 TRBV24-1 CATSVDRGRRETQYF
TRBD2 TRBV7-2 CASRGGGRTGELFF
NA TRBV4-3 CASSQDSASTDTQYF
NA TRBV4-3 CASRKGLGQETQYF
TRBD2 TRBV20-1 CSARGLADTIQETQYF
NA TRBV29-1 CSVLIREGGDYEQYF
TRBD2 TRBV5-1 CASLPASGGITDTQYF
TRBD2 TRBV10-3 CAISEVAGGPQRDTQYF
NA TRBV23-1 CASSHPGQFYAFQIEQYF
NA TRBV20-1 CSAPSTYEQYF
NA TRBV7-9 CASRSADTEAFF
TRBD2 TRBV6-1 CASSIGLAGYNEQFF
NA TRBV3-1 CASSRGIQNTGELFF
TRBD2 TRBV7-2 CASRRTSGYSDTQYF
NA TRBV13 CASSPPPGVGSYNEQFF
TRBD2 TRBV3-1 CASSHGLGSTNEQFF
TRBD2 TRBV11-2 CASSPPAGGILAKNIQYF
NA TRBV7-2 CASSLAGLADTQYF
NA TRBV6-2/TRBV6-3 CASSSRLIVYEQYF
NA TRBV3-1 CASSQVPPYEQYF
NA TRBV7-2 CASSFAGFYEQYF
NA TRBV12-3/TRBV12-4 CASSSPGARDTEAFF
NA TRBV6-2/TRBV6-3 CASTRDLVSYEQYF
NA TRBV20-1 CSLEGQNQPQHF
TRBD2 TRBV6-2/TRBV6-3 CASSRGDLIQETQYF
NA TRBV6-5 CASSYRVGDEQYF
TRBD2 TRBV3-1 CASRLAGGLGQNIQYF
TRBD1 TRBV10-3 CATGATGYEQYF